The entry that follows covers one T cell receptor (beta chain) sequence. Its antigen is as yet unknown. CDR1 and CDR2 (germline): LGHNA, YSLEER. J gave up 3 bases and V 1 base, and 6 bases lay outside the gene matches. The CDR3 contains 15 residues. The data derive from a study of cytotoxic CD8 clonotypes in ibrutinib-treated CLL. Study findings and constraints: Having risen at ibrutinib response, clonality had fallen back toward baseline by progression.

TCRdb keeps only in-frame clones here, not all; method: immunoSEQ multiplex PCR. Counted here are around 310,000 clones, around four fifths occurring once; the ten biggest clones make up over 5.5%. Sequences were derived from PBMCs, sampled before ibrutinib treatment. This rearrangement joins TRBV4-3 to TRBJ2-7, with 7 positions matching TRBD2. This clonotype was obtained from a human donor with chronic lymphocytic leukemia. The CDR3 spells CASSQGGSGNYEQYF. Here the CDR3 DNA reads TGCGCCAGCAGCCAAGGGGGGAGCGGGAACTACGAGCAGTACTTC.